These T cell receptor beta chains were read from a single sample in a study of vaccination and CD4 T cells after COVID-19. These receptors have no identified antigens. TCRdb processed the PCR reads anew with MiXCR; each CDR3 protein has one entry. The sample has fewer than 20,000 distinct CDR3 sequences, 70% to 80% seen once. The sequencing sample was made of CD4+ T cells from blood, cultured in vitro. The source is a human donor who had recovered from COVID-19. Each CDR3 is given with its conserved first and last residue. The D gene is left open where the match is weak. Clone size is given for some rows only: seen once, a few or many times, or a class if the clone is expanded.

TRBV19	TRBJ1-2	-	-	CASSNTDRYSRGYTF	TGTGCCAGTAGTAATACCGACAGGTACTCCAGGGGCTACACCTTC
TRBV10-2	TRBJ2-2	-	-	CASSHQGFGGELFF	TGCGCCAGCAGTCATCAGGGGTTCGGCGGGGAGCTGTTTTTT
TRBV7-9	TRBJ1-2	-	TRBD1	CASSLGVGPGQGASYGYTF	TGTGCCAGCAGCTTAGGCGTTGGGCCGGGACAGGGGGCTTCCTATGGCTACACCTTC
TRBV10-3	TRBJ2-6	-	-	CAISESLSRDTGANVLTF	TGTGCCATCAGTGAGTCGTTAAGTCGGGACACAGGGGCCAACGTCCTGACTTTC
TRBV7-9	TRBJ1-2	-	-	CASSLVPLHQPTNYGYTF	TGTGCCAGCAGCTTGGTCCCCCTCCACCAGCCCACTAACTATGGCTACACCTTC
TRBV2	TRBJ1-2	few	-	CASSVTGDYGYTF	TGTGCCAGCAGCGTGACAGGAGACTATGGCTACACCTTC
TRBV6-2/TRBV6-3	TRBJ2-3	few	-	CASSLGGYTDTQYF	TGTGCCAGCAGCCTAGGGGGATACACAGATACGCAGTATTTT
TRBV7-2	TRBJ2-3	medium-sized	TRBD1	CASSPGQGPDTQYF	TGTGCCAGCAGCCCGGGACAGGGGCCAGATACGCAGTATTTT
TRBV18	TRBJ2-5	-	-	CASSLSTGRQETQYF	TGTGCCAGCTCACTCTCAACAGGGCGACAAGAGACCCAGTACTTC
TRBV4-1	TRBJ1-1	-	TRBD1	CASSQVLRTGNTEAFF	TGCGCCAGCAGCCAGGTTTTAAGGACAGGGAACACTGAAGCTTTCTTT
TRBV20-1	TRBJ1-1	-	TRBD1	CRCLQGEAFF	TGCAGATGCTTACAGGGGGAAGCTTTCTTT
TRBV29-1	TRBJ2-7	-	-	CSARGSGGIYEQYF	TGCAGCGCCCGGGGGTCCGGAGGTATCTACGAGCAGTACTTC
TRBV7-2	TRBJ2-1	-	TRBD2	CASNTLAGLYNEQFF	TGTGCCAGCAACACTTTAGCGGGACTATACAATGAGCAGTTCTTC
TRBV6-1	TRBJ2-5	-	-	CAAVRTPLPQETQYF	TGTGCCGCAGTGAGGACACCCTTACCTCAAGAGACCCAGTACTTC
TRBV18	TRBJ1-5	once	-	CASSTARNQPQHF	TGTGCCAGCTCAACGGCGCGCAATCAGCCCCAGCATTTT
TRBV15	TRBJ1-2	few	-	CATSRTRGANYGYTF	TGTGCCACCAGCAGGACGAGGGGGGCTAACTATGGCTACACCTTC
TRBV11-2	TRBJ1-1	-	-	CASSLEPTALNTEAFF	TGTGCCAGCAGCTTAGAACCAACAGCCTTGAACACTGAAGCTTTCTTT
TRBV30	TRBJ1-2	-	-	CAWSALVGGYTF	TGTGCCTGGAGTGCCCTAGTAGGTGGCTACACCTTC
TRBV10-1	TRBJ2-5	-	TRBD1	CASSENRGRWETQYF	TGCGCCAGCAGTGAGAACAGGGGGCGGTGGGAGACCCAGTACTTC
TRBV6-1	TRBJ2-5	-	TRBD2	CASSRPTSGRRETQYF	TGTGCCAGCAGTAGGCCGACTAGCGGGAGGAGAGAGACCCAGTACTTC
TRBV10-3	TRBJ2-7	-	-	CAIGLGASEVREQYF	TGTGCCATCGGCTTAGGTGCAAGTGAAGTTCGCGAGCAGTACTTC
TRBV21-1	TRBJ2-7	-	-	CASRGDWEQYF	TGTGCCAGCAGGGGGGATTGGGAGCAGTACTTC
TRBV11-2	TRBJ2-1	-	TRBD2	CASSLEREYNEQFF	TGTGCCAGCAGCCTAGAGCGGGAGTACAATGAGCAGTTCTTC
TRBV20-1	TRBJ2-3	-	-	CSARDHLRDTQYF	TGCAGTGCTAGAGATCACTTACGGGATACGCAGTATTTT
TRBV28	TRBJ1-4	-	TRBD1	CASVTGGGKGGEKLFF	TGTGCCAGCGTAACAGGGGGCGGGAAGGGCGGTGAAAAACTGTTTTTT
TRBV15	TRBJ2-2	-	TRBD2	CATSRDKASGTGGELFF	TGTGCCACCAGCAGAGATAAGGCTAGCGGGACGGGCGGGGAGCTGTTTTTT
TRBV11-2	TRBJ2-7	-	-	CASSLSVAATAYEQYF	TGTGCCAGCAGCTTAAGTGTGGCAGCTACTGCCTACGAGCAGTACTTC
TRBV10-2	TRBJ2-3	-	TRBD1	CASSEGRGLGDTQYF	TGCGCCAGCAGTGAGGGTAGGGGGCTGGGAGATACGCAGTATTTT
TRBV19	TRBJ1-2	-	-	CASSMRGYGYTF	TGTGCCAGTAGTATGAGAGGGTATGGCTACACCTTC
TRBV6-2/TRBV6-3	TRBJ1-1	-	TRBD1	CASSLQGSPGPNTEAFF	TGTGCCAGCAGTCTACAGGGGTCCCCCGGCCCGAACACTGAAGCTTTCTTT